Presented here are 10 T cell receptor beta chains from one specimen sequenced in a study of T cell repertoires in cytomegalovirus infection. Via MiXCR, TCRdb re-called the reads, giving one row per CDR3 protein. The profile shows some 400,000 distinct CDR3 sequences, roughly 20% of them singletons. The specimen was PBMCs. These receptors were collected from a human donor in good health (CMV status not recorded). Some clones in this sample may be carry-over from other donors' samples.

The sample holds many counts of this clonotype. The gene calls are TRBV7-8 and TRBJ2-7; D not resolved. The length of the CDR3 is 13 residues. The germline V gene has CDR1 SGHVS and CDR2 FQNEAQ. V shed 5 bases and J shed 3 bases, with 11 bases lying between them. The CDR3 bases are TGTGCCAGCAGCCCTGGACGGAACTACGAGCAGTACTTC. Encoded protein: CASSPGRNYEQYF.

This clonotype appeared a single time. The CDR3 loop is CASSFTGAADTQYF. Written as DNA, the CDR3 is TGTGCCAGCAGTTTCACAGGGGCCGCCGATACGCAGTATTTT. The chain links TRBV6-8 to TRBJ2-3; 7 bases agree with TRBD1. The CDR3 has 14 amino acids. V shed 4 bases, J shed 6 bases, and the junction held 7 bases outside the gene matches. Germline-derived CDR1 and CDR2 are MNHGY and SAAAGT.

Many counts were recorded for this clonotype. The chain uses TRBV7-9 and TRBJ2-1; D is undetermined. The CDR3 has 12 residues. Per germline, CDR1 SEHNR and CDR2 FQNEAQ (reference sequence). V lost 5 bases and J lost 12, with 14 bases in between. The CDR3 DNA follows: TGTGCCAGCAGCCCCGCCAGTTTTGGGCAGTTCTTC. Translated: CASSPASFGQFF.

V usage is TRBV19 and J usage is TRBJ2-3, with 9 bases fitting TRBD1. The J segment lost 4 bases and the V segment lost 6 bases, leaving 2 bases of the junction unmatched. This CDR3 region has 13 residues. Germline V gene sequence: CDR1 LNHDA, CDR2 SQIVND (reference sequence). DNA of the CDR3: TGTGCCAGTAGGGACAGGGGCCCAGATACGCAGTATTTT. Translation gives CASRDRGPDTQYF.

This chain links TRBV6-6 with TRBJ1-5, with D possibly TRBD1 on 6 matching bases. The CDR3 totals 13 residues. Deletions cut 6 bases from V and 4 bases from J, with 10 bases between. Germline V gene sequence: CDR1 MNHNY, CDR2 SVGAGI (reference sequence). Here the CDR3 reads CASSGTTNQPQHF. The CDR3 nucleotides are TGTGCCAGCAGCGGGACAACTAATCAGCCCCAGCATTTT.

This chain connects TRBV29-1 to TRBJ1-2; D is unclear. The V gene's germline CDR1 is SQVTM and CDR2 ANQGSEA. The CDR3 consists of 14 residues. V was clipped by 0 bases and J by 8 bases, with 16 bases between them. CDR3 coding DNA: TGCAGCGTTGAAGATGAGGAGGGCCTGGGCGGCTACACCTTC. It translates to CSVEDEEGLGGYTF. The entire variable domain, with the rest obtained from reference TRBV29-1 and TRBJ1-2, is as follows: SAVISQKPSRDICQRGTSLTIQCQVDSQVTMMFWYRQQPGQSLTLIATANQGSEATYESGFVIDKFPISRPNLTFSTLTVSNMSPEDSSIYLCSVEDEEGLGGYTFGSGTRLTVV.

There are a few counts of this clonotype. The chain is built from TRBV12-3 or TRBV12-4 and TRBJ2-2; no reliable D call. Trimming shortened V by 7 bases and J by 6 bases, and 12 bases separated the two germline ends. The CDR3 runs 13 residues. This CDR3 reads CASNPQQSGELFF. CDR3 DNA sequence: TGTGCCAGCAACCCACAGCAGTCCGGGGAGCTGTTTTTT.

This clonotype was found a few times. The chain has TRBV11-2 and TRBJ1-6; D remains unclear. The V gene lost 5 bases and the J gene lost 4 bases, with 15 bases spanning the gap. Germline CDR1 SGHAT, CDR2 FQNNGV. This CDR3 contains 16 residues. The CDR3 spells CASSATPVGYNSPLHF. CDR3 DNA: TGTGCCAGCAGCGCGACCCCGGTCGGATATAATTCACCCCTCCACTTT.

This clonotype was seen ten or more times. The V gene is TRBV7-2, the J gene TRBJ2-3; D unclear. This CDR3 spans 12 amino acids. The ends were cut back, 9 bases at V and 1 base at J, with 8 bases in the middle. Germline CDR1 reads SGHTA; CDR2 reads FQGNSA. CDR3 sequence: CASRLRTDTQYF. The CDR3 nucleotides are TGTGCCAGTCGACTGCGCACAGATACGCAGTATTTT.

The genes are TRBV6-6 and TRBJ2-1; 8 bases line up with TRBD1. With V trimmed by 2 bases and J by 5 bases, 5 bases remained unmatched. The CDR3 sequence is 15 residues long. The germline gives CDR1 MNHNY, CDR2 SVGAGI (reference sequence). The CDR3 DNA is TGTGCCAGCAGTTACGGACAGGGCCCTGACAATGAGCAGTTCTTC. Residues: CASSYGQGPDNEQFF.